What follows is one T cell receptor beta chain and its context. This sample is part of a study of T cell responses to AZD1222 COVID-19 vaccine. TCRdb keeps only in-frame clones here, not all; method: immunoSEQ multiplex PCR. This sample has approximately 65,000 clones, with around nine tenths found just once. Germline V gene lookup returns CDR1 SGHTA and CDR2 FQGNSA. The V and J ends lost 1 base and 7 bases respectively, with 11 bases between them. This CDR3 contains 15 residues. The source is an adult in good health. The chain uses TRBV7-2 and TRBJ2-6; maybe TRBD1 (5 bases). This material consisted of peripheral blood, taken on day 0 of AZD1222 vaccination. In nucleotides, the CDR3 is TGTGCCAGCAGCTTAGAGGGGATAGGAGCCAACGTCCTGACTTTC. Translated, it gives CASSLEGIGANVLTF.